Listed here are 18 T cell receptor beta chains from one sample, sequenced in a study of blood T cells in healthy people across ages. The authors ran a second PCR of about 6 to 11 cycles using a sample-barcoded 5' primer and a J-beta primer mix. Each CDR3 protein gets one entry after TCRdb re-called the 5' RACE reads with MiXCR. Of about 840,000 distinct CDR3 sequences listed, 25% to 30% are singletons. These same data were also listed under a study on T cells of mothers and their children.

Sequencing was carried out using blood. Every receptor here comes from a woman aged 35 to 49 in good health.

This clonotype appeared many times. The chain is built from TRBV5-1 and TRBJ2-3, with D perhaps TRBD2 (7 bases). CDR1 and CDR2 from the germline V gene are SGHRS and YFSETQ. Trimming removed 0 bases from V and 1 base from J, with 24 bases in between. The CDR3 has 20 residues. The CDR3 DNA reads as TGCGCCAGCAGCTTGGATTTCGGGGGGCTTCCGGCGCAGGGCACAGATACGCAGTATTTT. Residues: CASSLDFGGLPAQGTDTQYF.

In this sample, this clonotype turned up a few times. This chain links TRBV11-3 with TRBJ2-1, with D uncertain. The germline V and J ends were trimmed by 5 bases and 2 bases, with 13 bases remaining between them. The V gene's germline CDR1 is SGHNT and CDR2 YENEEA. This CDR3 has 15 residues. The CDR3 DNA is TGTGCCAGCAGCGCGGAAGGTGTCACCTACAATGAGCAGTTCTTC. Translated: CASSAEGVTYNEQFF.

The V and J genes are TRBV2 and TRBJ2-2; D remains unclear. The V gene's germline CDR1 is SNHLY and CDR2 FYNNEI. The CDR3 contains 14 residues. Trimming left V 2 bases short and J 3 bases short, with 7 bases between. The CDR3 loop reads CASSERGYTGELFF. For the CDR3, the DNA is TGTGCCAGCAGTGAACGAGGATACACCGGGGAGCTGTTTTTT.

This clonotype was counted only a few times. The chain has TRBV5-1 and TRBJ2-2, with 7 bases identical to TRBD2. Trimming removed 1 base from V and 6 bases from J; junction bases left unmatched: 12. Germline V gene data show CDR1 as SGHRS and CDR2 as YFSETQ. This CDR3 contains 17 residues. The CDR3 coding sequence is TGCGCCAGCAGCTTGAAGGTCGGGGGGTCCAACTCCGGGGAGCTGTTTTTT. It yields the protein CASSLKVGGSNSGELFF.

V is TRBV7-6 and J is TRBJ1-1; D uncertain. Trimming took 4 bases from V and 0 from J, leaving 15 bases between them. The germline V gene has CDR1 SGHVS and CDR2 FNYEAQ. The CDR3 runs to 16 residues. CDR3 residues: CASSSELAVMNTEAFF. The CDR3 nucleotides are TGTGCCAGCAGCTCTGAGTTGGCGGTAATGAACACTGAAGCTTTCTTT.

V and J are TRBV20-1 and TRBJ1-1, with D perhaps TRBD1 (6 bases). CDR1 is DFQATT, CDR2 SNEGSKA, per germline (reference sequence). The CDR3 is 14 amino acids. V lost 0 bases and J 11 bases, leaving 19 bases between the germline ends. The CDR3 here is CSARDRTRGPRAFF. For the CDR3, the DNA is TGCAGTGCTAGAGATAGGACACGGGGGCCGCGGGCTTTCTTT.

With regard to this clonotype: A much larger clonotype is one base distant, so this may be a read error. The gene calls are TRBV12-3 or TRBV12-4 and TRBJ2-3, with 9 bases fitting TRBD2. The CDR3 has 14 residues. The CDR3 coding sequence is TGTGCCAGCAGTCCGGGACTAGCAGGAGATGCGCAGTATTTT. This sequence encodes CASSPGLAGDAQYF.

The rearrangement uses TRBV10-3 and TRBJ1-5, with D possibly being TRBD1 (6 bases). The CDR3 covers 17 residues. The V end was cut by 2 bases, the J end by 1 base, with 15 bases between. Germline V gene lookup returns CDR1 ENHRY and CDR2 SYGVKD. The CDR3 sequence is CAISEGRGAPSNQPQHF. CDR3 DNA sequence: TGTGCCATCAGTGAGGGTAGGGGGGCGCCGAGCAATCAGCCCCAGCATTTT.

The sample holds a few counts of this clonotype. This chain uses TRBV24-1 with TRBJ2-3, with TRBD1 matching over 9 bases. The CDR3 is made up of 17 amino acids. The J segment lost 3 bases and the V segment lost 0 bases, leaving 6 bases of the junction unmatched. Germline V CDR1 and CDR2: KGHDR, SFDVKD. The CDR3 sequence: CATSDLPTGGRTDTQYF. The CDR3 nucleotides are TGTGCCACCAGTGATTTGCCGACAGGGGGGCGGACAGATACGCAGTATTTT.

This clonotype was observed at least ten times. This chain connects TRBV5-1 to TRBJ2-3; 13 positions match TRBD2. The J segment lost 6 bases and the V segment lost 4 bases, leaving 11 bases of the junction unmatched. Germline CDR1 and CDR2: SGHRS and YFSETQ. The CDR3 covers 17 residues. The CDR3 sequence is CASSRTTSGGALDTQYF. The CDR3 DNA is TGCGCCAGCAGCAGGACCACTAGCGGGGGGGCCTTGGATACGCAGTATTTT.

There are a few counts of this clonotype. This may stem from a read error, because a much larger clone lies one nucleotide away. The gene calls are TRBV20-1 and TRBJ2-4; D unclear. Per germline, CDR1 DFQATT and CDR2 SNEGSKA (reference sequence). Trimming pared 1 base from V and 0 bases from J, leaving 10 bases between. CDR3 size: 15 residues. CDR3 DNA sequence: TGCAGTGCTAGAGGTGAACCCGTAGCCAAAAACATTCAGTACTTC. It specifies CSARGEPVAKNIQYF.

V and J are TRBV12-3 or TRBV12-4 and TRBJ1-1; D unclear. Trimming left V 6 bases short and J 3 bases short, with 8 bases between. The CDR3 covers 12 residues. The CDR3 bases are TGTGCCAGCAGAGGCGGCTACACTGAAGCTTTCTTT. This codes for CASRGGYTEAFF.

About this clonotype: The junction does not match germline at one end; this may be a read error. The chain has TRBV5-4 and TRBJ2-5; the D gene could be TRBD1 or TRBD2 (5 bases each). The end of the DNA is better explained by TRBJ2-7, so the J call may be wrong. Germline values: CDR1 SGHNT, CDR2 YYREEE (reference sequence). This CDR3 has 15 amino acids. This chain's CDR3 is CACSLPDWGTDEQYF. CDR3 nucleotide sequence: TGTGCCTGCAGCTTACCGGATTGGGGGACCGACGAGCAGTACTTC.

To note about this clonotype: A much larger clone sits a single nucleotide away, making a read error possible. The CDR3 protein is CASRLAVISYEQYF. Written as DNA, the CDR3 is TGTGCCAGCAGGTTAGCAGTGATCTCCTACGAGCAGTACTTC. The rearrangement joins TRBV12-3 or TRBV12-4 to TRBJ2-7; D is unclear. This CDR3 is built from 14 residues.

The chain uses TRBV20-1 and TRBJ2-3, with 12 bases lining up with TRBD2. Germline V gene data show CDR1 as DFQATT and CDR2 as SNEGSKA (reference sequence). The CDR3 has 15 amino acids. With 1 base clipped from V and 5 bases from J, the junction kept 4 bases outside the gene matches. The CDR3 here is CSARGLAGGRDTQYF. The CDR3 DNA follows: TGCAGTGCTAGAGGCCTAGCGGGGGGGCGAGATACGCAGTATTTT.

This clonotype was counted many times. The V call is TRBV6-2 or TRBV6-3, the J call TRBJ2-7; TRBD1 aligns across 10 bases. CDR1 and CDR2 from the germline V gene are MNHEY and SVGEGT. CDR3 size: 16 residues. V was clipped by 7 bases and J by 3 bases; unmatched bases: 12. The CDR3 sequence is CASTESPGQGIYEQYF. The CDR3 DNA reads TGTGCCAGCACCGAATCACCGGGACAGGGGATCTACGAGCAGTACTTC.

This clonotype was counted only a few times. The gene calls are TRBV20-1 and TRBJ2-7; D not resolved. The V gene's germline CDR1 is DFQATT and CDR2 SNEGSKA (reference sequence). CDR3 length: 11 amino acids. Trimming cost V 3 bases and J 5 bases, with 8 bases left between them. CDR3 coding DNA: TGCAGTGCTAGTAGGTCAGACGAGCAGTACTTC. This translates into CSASRSDEQYF.

The genes are TRBV9 and TRBJ2-2; TRBD1 aligns across 9 bases. The ends lost 3 bases at V and 6 bases at J; junction bases unmatched: 3. The germline CDR1 and CDR2 sequences are SGDLS and YYNGEE. This CDR3 region has 14 residues. CDR3 DNA sequence: TGTGCCAGCAGCGCGGACAGGGGAGCCGGGGAGCTGTTTTTT. Encoded protein: CASSADRGAGELFF.